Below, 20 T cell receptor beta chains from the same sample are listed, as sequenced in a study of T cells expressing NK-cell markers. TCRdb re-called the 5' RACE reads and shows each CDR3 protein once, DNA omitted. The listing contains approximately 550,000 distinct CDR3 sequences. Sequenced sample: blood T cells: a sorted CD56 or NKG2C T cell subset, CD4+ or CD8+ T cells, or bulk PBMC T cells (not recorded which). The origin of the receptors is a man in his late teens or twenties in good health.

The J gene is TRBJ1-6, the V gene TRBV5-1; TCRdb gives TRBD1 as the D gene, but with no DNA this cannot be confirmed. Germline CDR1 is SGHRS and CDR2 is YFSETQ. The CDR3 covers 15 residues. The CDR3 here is CASSGAGTGVLPLHF.

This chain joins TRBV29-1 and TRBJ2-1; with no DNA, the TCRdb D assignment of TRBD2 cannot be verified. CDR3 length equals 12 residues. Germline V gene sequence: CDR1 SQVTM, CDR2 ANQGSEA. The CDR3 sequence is CSAGLADNEQFF.

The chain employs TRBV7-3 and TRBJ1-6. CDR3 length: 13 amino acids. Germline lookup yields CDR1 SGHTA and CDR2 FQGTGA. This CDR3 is CASSLNQNSPLHF.

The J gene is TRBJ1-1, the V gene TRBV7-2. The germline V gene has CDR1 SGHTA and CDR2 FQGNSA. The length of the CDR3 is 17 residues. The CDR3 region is CASSFSPELSGSTEAFF.

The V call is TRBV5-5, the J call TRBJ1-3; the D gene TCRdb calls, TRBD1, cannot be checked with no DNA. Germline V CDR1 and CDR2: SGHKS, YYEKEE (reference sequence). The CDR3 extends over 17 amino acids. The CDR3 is CASSSNGQPPGGNTIYF.

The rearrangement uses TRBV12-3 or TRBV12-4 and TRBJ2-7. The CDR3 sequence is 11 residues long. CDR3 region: CASRSSYEQYF.

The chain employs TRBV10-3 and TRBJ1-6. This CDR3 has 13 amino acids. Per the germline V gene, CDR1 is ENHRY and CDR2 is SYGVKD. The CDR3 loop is CAISPEADSPLHF.

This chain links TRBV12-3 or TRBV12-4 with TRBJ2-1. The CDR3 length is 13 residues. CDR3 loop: CASSHQESAEQFF.

This CDR3 reads CAWSFGTPGNTIYF. The chain employs TRBV30 and TRBJ1-3. CDR1 is GTSNPN and CDR2 is SVGIG in the germline V gene (reference sequence). The CDR3 runs to 14 residues.

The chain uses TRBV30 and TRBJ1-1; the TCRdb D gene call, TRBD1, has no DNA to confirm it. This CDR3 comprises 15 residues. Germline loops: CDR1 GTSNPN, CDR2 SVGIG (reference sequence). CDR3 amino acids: CAWRDRVALSTEAFF. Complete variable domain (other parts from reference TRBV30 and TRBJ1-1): SQTIHQWPATLVQPVGSPLSLECTVEGTSNPNLYWYRQAAGRGLQLLFYSVGIGQISSEVPQNLSASRPQDRQFILSSKKLLLSDSGFYLCAWRDRVALSTEAFFGQGTRLTVV.

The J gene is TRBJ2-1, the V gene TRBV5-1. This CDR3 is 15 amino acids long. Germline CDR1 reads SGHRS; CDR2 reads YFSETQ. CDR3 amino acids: CASSPGPGEIDEQFF.

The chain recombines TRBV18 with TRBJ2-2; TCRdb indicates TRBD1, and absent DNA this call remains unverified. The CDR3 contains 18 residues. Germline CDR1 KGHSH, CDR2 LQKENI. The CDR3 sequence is CASSRVSPAGTRTGELFF. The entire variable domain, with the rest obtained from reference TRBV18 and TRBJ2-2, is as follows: NAGVMQNPRHLVRRRGQEARLRCSPMKGHSHVYWYRQLPEEGLKFMVYLQKENIIDESGMPKERFSAEFPKEGPSILRIQQVVRGDSAAYFCASSRVSPAGTRTGELFFGEGSRLTVL.

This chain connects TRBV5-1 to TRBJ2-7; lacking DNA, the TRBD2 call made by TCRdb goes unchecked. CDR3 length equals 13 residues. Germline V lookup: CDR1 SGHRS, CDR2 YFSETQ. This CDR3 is CASSLAAGNEQYF.

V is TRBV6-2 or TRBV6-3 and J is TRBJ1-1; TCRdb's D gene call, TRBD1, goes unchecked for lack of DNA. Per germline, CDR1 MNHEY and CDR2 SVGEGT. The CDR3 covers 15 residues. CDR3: CASRKTGHMNTEAFF.

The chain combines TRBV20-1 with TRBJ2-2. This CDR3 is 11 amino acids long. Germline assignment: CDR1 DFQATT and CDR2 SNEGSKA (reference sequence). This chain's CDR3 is CSAPWAGELFF.

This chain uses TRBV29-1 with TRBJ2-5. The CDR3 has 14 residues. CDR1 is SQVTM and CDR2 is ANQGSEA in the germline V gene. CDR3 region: CSVLISRLQETQYF.

The CDR3: CASTKRGSGNTIYF. The chain uses TRBV12-3 or TRBV12-4 and TRBJ1-3. CDR3 size: 14 residues.

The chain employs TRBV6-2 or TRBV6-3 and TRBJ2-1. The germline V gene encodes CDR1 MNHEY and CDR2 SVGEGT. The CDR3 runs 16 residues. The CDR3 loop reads CASSYGWYRSYNEQFF.

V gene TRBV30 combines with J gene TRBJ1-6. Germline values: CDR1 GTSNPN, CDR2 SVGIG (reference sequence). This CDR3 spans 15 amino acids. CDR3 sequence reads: CAWSVEAQMNSPLHF.

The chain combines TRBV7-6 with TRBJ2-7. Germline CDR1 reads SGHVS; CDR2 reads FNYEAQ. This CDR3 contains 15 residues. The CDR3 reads CASSIGELGAYEQYF.